This entry features one TCR beta chain sequence. CDR1 is MNHNY, CDR2 SVGAGI, per germline (reference sequence). The germline V and J ends were trimmed by 6 bases and 3 bases, with 11 bases remaining between them. This CDR3 is 14 amino acids long. This entry comes from a study of blood T cell repertoires in COVID-19. TCRdb's table, derived via immunoSEQ multiplex PCR, lists solely in-frame clones and lacks some. The profile shows 25,000 to 35,000 clones, 90% to 95% of them singletons. The source is a human donor in a cohort sampled during active COVID-19. Sequences were obtained from peripheral blood. The V gene is TRBV6-6, the J gene TRBJ2-2; D is uncertain. CDR3: CASSHDSHTGELFF. In DNA, the CDR3 is TGTGCCAGCAGCCACGACTCACACACCGGGGAGCTGTTTTTT.